This record covers a single TCR beta chain. As yet, its antigen is unknown. Other DNA sequences in this specimen translate into the identical CDR3. Several immunoSEQ plates received, in even portions, the genomic DNA of each subset. Only in-frame clones appear in the TCRdb table, and some are missing; sequencing was by immunoSEQ multiplex PCR. The table shows about a million clones, with around three quarters occurring only once. Germline V gives CDR1 SQVTM, CDR2 ANQGSEA. V was trimmed by 5 bases and J by 2 bases, leaving 7 bases between them. This CDR3 has 11 residues. These data are taken from a study of shared clonotypes between healthy human individuals. The wider study: Three CD4 naive, three CD4 memory, two CD8 naive and one CD8 memory plate were used per donor. General study results and limits: Shared clonotypes across all four donors exceeded non-shared ones in generation probability. Rarefaction gave evidence that sorted-subset sequencing remained incomplete despite large depth.

This rearrangement joins TRBV29-1 to TRBJ2-7; D gene unclear. The source of this sequence is a man aged 18-30 years in good health. Some clones in this sample may be carry-over from other donors' samples. Input material: memory CD4+ T cells from PBMCs. Subset meaning: CD45RA-negative fraction. CDR3 coding DNA: TGCAGCGTTCGGACGGCCTACGAGCAGTACTTC. It yields the protein CSVRTAYEQYF.